The rows below give T cell receptor beta chains drawn from one sample of a study of T-cell reconstitution after alpha-beta-depleted transplantation in children. TCRdb re-analysed the PCR reads in MiXCR, keeping a single row per CDR3 protein. The sample includes around 600,000 distinct CDR3 sequences, 20% to 25% seen only once; the top ten take around 14%. Here the sequenced sample was PBMCs, mostly from graft donor cells, taken 360 days after TCRalphabeta/CD19-depleted stem cell transplant. The origin of the receptors is a boy under two years old who had a stem cell transplant for acute myeloid leukemia, so the T cells may come from the graft donor. CDR3s include the opening cysteine and the closing phenylalanine or tryptophan. A D gene is named only where the DNA matches it firmly. Expanded clones get a size class; other rows say once, few or many, or leave the size out.

J: TRBJ2-1
length: 15
size: few
D: TRBD2
V: TRBV20-1
CDR3: CSAPLGGAYYNEQFF
DNA: TGCAGTGCTCCGCTCGGGGGGGCATATTACAATGAGCAGTTCTTC

J: TRBJ2-5
length: 14
size: -
D: TRBD2
V: TRBV5-1
CDR3: CASSPSGIQETQYF
DNA: TGCGCCAGCAGCCCCAGCGGGATCCAAGAGACCCAGTACTTC

J: TRBJ2-3
length: 17
size: many
D: TRBD2
V: TRBV7-2
CDR3: CASSTAPPGLLTDTQYF
DNA: TGTGCCAGCAGCACGGCACCGCCGGGACTACTCACAGATACGCAGTATTTT

J: TRBJ2-6
length: 17
size: -
D: TRBD1
V: TRBV7-9
CDR3: CASSLGTGLTGANVLTF
DNA: TGTGCCAGCAGCTTAGGGACAGGGCTGACTGGGGCCAACGTCCTGACTTTC

J: TRBJ2-5
length: 11
size: many
D: -
V: TRBV20-1
CDR3: CSAGRQETQYF
DNA: TGCAGTGCGGGACGGCAAGAGACCCAGTACTTC

J: TRBJ2-5
length: 14
size: few
D: -
V: TRBV9
CDR3: CASSADGNQETQYF
DNA: TGTGCCAGCAGTGCGGACGGAAACCAAGAGACCCAGTACTTC

J: TRBJ1-1
length: 14
size: few
D: -
V: TRBV10-3
CDR3: CAISEPEGGTEAFF
DNA: TGTGCCATCAGTGAGCCCGAGGGAGGGACTGAAGCTTTCTTT

J: TRBJ1-1
length: 11
size: few
D: TRBD1
V: TRBV20-1
CDR3: CSAGDRGQAFF
DNA: TGCAGTGCTGGGGACAGGGGGCAAGCTTTCTTT

J: TRBJ2-2
length: 16
size: -
D: TRBD1
V: TRBV15
CDR3: CATSLTGTANTGELFF
DNA: TGTGCCACCAGTTTAACCGGGACAGCTAACACCGGGGAGCTGTTTTTT

J: TRBJ2-5
length: 11
size: -
D: -
V: TRBV5-5
CDR3: CASGVKETQYF
DNA: TGTGCCAGCGGCGTGAAAGAGACCCAGTACTTC

J: TRBJ2-3
length: 16
size: many
D: -
V: TRBV7-2
CDR3: CASSLGGQGGTDTQYF
DNA: TGTGCCAGCAGCTTAGGAGGCCAGGGAGGCACAGATACGCAGTATTTT

J: TRBJ2-5
length: 16
size: few
D: -
V: TRBV27
CDR3: CASSLFGSRGQETQYF
DNA: TGTGCCAGCAGTTTATTCGGATCCAGGGGCCAAGAGACCCAGTACTTC

J: TRBJ2-3
length: 15
size: many
D: TRBD2
V: TRBV7-2
CDR3: CASSFSAGTGDTQYF
DNA: TGTGCCAGCAGCTTTTCAGCGGGGACGGGAGATACGCAGTATTTT

J: TRBJ2-2
length: 13
size: many
D: -
V: TRBV5-5
CDR3: CASSLTGRGELFF
DNA: TGTGCCAGCAGCTTGACAGGGCGAGGGGAGCTGTTTTTT

J: TRBJ2-2
length: 14
size: few
D: -
V: TRBV6-2/TRBV6-3
CDR3: CASSYPQRTGELFF
DNA: TGTGCCAGCAGTTACCCACAGAGGACCGGGGAGCTGTTTTTT

J: TRBJ2-1
length: 13
size: many
D: -
V: TRBV20-1
CDR3: CSASARVPNEQFF
DNA: TGCAGTGCTAGCGCTAGGGTACCGAATGAGCAGTTCTTC

J: TRBJ2-3
length: 17
size: -
D: -
V: TRBV6-4
CDR3: CASTPLRPGLSTDTQYF
DNA: TGTGCCAGCACGCCCCTCCGTCCGGGACTCAGCACAGATACGCAGTATTTT

J: TRBJ1-5
length: 18
size: -
D: -
V: TRBV12-5
CDR3: CASGLFFEGRGSNQPQHF
DNA: TGTGCTAGTGGTTTGTTTTTTGAGGGTAGGGGTAGCAATCAGCCCCAGCATTTT

J: TRBJ2-5
length: 15
size: -
D: -
V: TRBV7-9
CDR3: CASSSPGPSVETQYF
DNA: TGTGCCAGCAGCTCTCCGGGCCCGAGTGTGGAAACCCAGTACTTC

J: TRBJ1-5
length: 15
size: few
D: -
V: TRBV28
CDR3: CASRLRARVRQPQHF
DNA: TGTGCCAGCAGATTAAGGGCAAGGGTTCGGCAGCCCCAGCATTTT

J: TRBJ2-7
length: 15
size: -
D: TRBD1
V: TRBV7-2
CDR3: CASSFPDRAPYEQYF
DNA: TGTGCCAGCAGCTTCCCCGACAGGGCTCCCTACGAGCAGTACTTC

J: TRBJ2-2
length: 10
size: many
D: -
V: TRBV12-3/TRBV12-4
CDR3: CASSEGELFF
DNA: TGTGCCAGCAGCGAGGGGGAGCTGTTTTTT

J: TRBJ1-1
length: 16
size: few
D: -
V: TRBV6-5
CDR3: CASSYSMPGMDTEAFF
DNA: TGTGCCAGCAGTTACTCGATGCCAGGGATGGACACTGAAGCTTTCTTT

J: TRBJ2-1
length: 16
size: many
D: -
V: TRBV6-5
CDR3: CASSTGMWVSYNEQFF
DNA: TGTGCCAGCAGTACGGGAATGTGGGTCTCCTACAATGAGCAGTTCTTC

J: TRBJ1-2
length: 13
size: -
D: -
V: TRBV27
CDR3: CASSFGERDGYTF
DNA: TGTGCCAGCAGTTTCGGGGAAAGAGATGGCTACACCTTC

J: TRBJ2-3
length: 16
size: -
D: -
V: TRBV29-1
CDR3: CSVRRWAGFATDTQYF
DNA: TGCAGCGTCCGCAGGTGGGCGGGCTTTGCCACAGATACGCAGTATTTT

J: TRBJ2-7
length: 11
size: many
D: -
V: TRBV7-9
CDR3: CASGLGSEQYF
DNA: TGTGCCTCCGGACTTGGCTCTGAGCAGTACTTC

J: TRBJ2-5
length: 14
size: many
D: TRBD2
V: TRBV29-1
CDR3: CSGVASGIPETQYF
DNA: TGCAGCGGCGTTGCGAGCGGGATCCCAGAGACCCAGTACTTC

J: TRBJ2-1
length: 14
size: many
D: -
V: TRBV5-1
CDR3: CASSLAGTRGEQFF
DNA: TGCGCCAGCAGCTTGGCCGGGACACGGGGTGAGCAGTTCTTC

J: TRBJ2-1
length: 18
size: few
D: -
V: TRBV11-2
CDR3: CASSFSQGSSSSYNEQFF
DNA: TGTGCCAGCAGCTTTTCCCAGGGTTCTAGCAGCTCCTACAATGAGCAGTTCTTC

J: TRBJ2-5
length: 12
size: -
D: -
V: TRBV3-1
CDR3: CASGGPPGTQYF
DNA: TGTGCCAGCGGGGGTCCCCCAGGGACCCAGTACTTC

J: TRBJ2-5
length: 12
size: many
D: -
V: TRBV29-1
CDR3: CSVCLVEETQYF
DNA: TGCAGCGTTTGCTTAGTTGAAGAGACCCAGTACTTC

J: TRBJ1-4
length: 15
size: few
D: -
V: TRBV12-3/TRBV12-4
CDR3: CASSRWEGMNEKLFF
DNA: TGTGCCAGCAGTCGTTGGGAAGGGATGAATGAAAAACTGTTTTTT

J: TRBJ2-5
length: 15
size: few
D: -
V: TRBV20-1
CDR3: CSARDSRGDMETQYF
DNA: TGCAGTGCTAGAGATAGCCGGGGGGACATGGAGACCCAGTACTTC

J: TRBJ1-1
length: 14
size: -
D: -
V: TRBV20-1
CDR3: CSAPPRQLNTEAFF
DNA: TGCAGTGCTCCACCGCGACAGTTGAACACTGAAGCTTTCTTT

J: TRBJ1-1
length: 13
size: -
D: -
V: TRBV7-2
CDR3: CASSPVSQGKAFF
DNA: TGTGCCAGCAGCCCTGTTAGCCAGGGGAAGGCTTTCTTT

J: TRBJ1-4
length: 16
size: many
D: TRBD1
V: TRBV27
CDR3: CASSRGQGSTNEKLFF
DNA: TGTGCCAGCAGTCGAGGACAGGGGTCGACTAATGAAAAACTGTTTTTT

J: TRBJ1-6
length: 15
size: -
D: TRBD1
V: TRBV7-3
CDR3: CASSVDRGRNSPLHF
DNA: TGTGCCAGCAGCGTTGATAGGGGGCGAAATTCACCCCTCCACTTT

J: TRBJ1-1
length: 15
size: -
D: -
V: TRBV7-9
CDR3: CASSLSRGEGTEAFF
DNA: TGTGCCAGCAGCTTAAGCAGGGGCGAGGGCACTGAAGCTTTCTTT

J: TRBJ2-7
length: 18
size: -
D: -
V: TRBV15
CDR3: CATSRPPLGSGGTYEQYF
DNA: TGTGCCACCAGCAGACCCCCGTTGGGATCCGGGGGAACCTACGAGCAGTACTTC

J: TRBJ2-6
length: 15
size: few
D: -
V: TRBV6-2/TRBV6-3
CDR3: CASSYQPSGANVLTF
DNA: TGTGCCAGCAGTTACCAGCCCTCTGGGGCCAACGTCCTGACTTTC

J: TRBJ2-7
length: 12
size: once
D: -
V: TRBV5-6
CDR3: CASSLLVSEQYF
DNA: TGTGCCAGCAGCTTATTAGTTAGTGAGCAGTACTTC

J: TRBJ1-1
length: 15
size: -
D: -
V: TRBV6-5
CDR3: CASSYSGRWNTEAFF
DNA: TGTGCCAGCAGTTACTCGGGCAGGTGGAACACTGAAGCTTTCTTT

J: TRBJ2-2
length: 11
size: many
D: -
V: TRBV20-1
CDR3: CSARRGGELFF
DNA: TGCAGTGCTAGAAGGGGCGGGGAGCTGTTTTTT

J: TRBJ1-6
length: 14
size: -
D: -
V: TRBV7-2
CDR3: CASSARLFNSPLHF
DNA: TGTGCCAGCAGCGCCAGGCTCTTCAATTCACCCCTCCACTTT

J: TRBJ2-3
length: 14
size: many
D: TRBD1
V: TRBV15
CDR3: CATSGRQGPDTQYF
DNA: TGTGCCACCAGCGGACGACAGGGGCCAGATACGCAGTATTTT

J: TRBJ1-1
length: 12
size: -
D: -
V: TRBV29-1
CDR3: CSVASRNTEAFF
DNA: TGCAGCGTAGCTAGTAGGAACACTGAAGCTTTCTTT

J: TRBJ2-1
length: 15
size: -
D: -
V: TRBV12-3/TRBV12-4
CDR3: CASRWGAGVYNEQFF
DNA: TGTGCCAGCAGGTGGGGGGCGGGGGTCTACAATGAGCAGTTCTTC

J: TRBJ2-5
length: 19
size: -
D: -
V: TRBV12-3/TRBV12-4
CDR3: CASSLGGDHVRLMQETQYF
DNA: TGTGCCAGCAGTTTAGGGGGGGACCACGTGCGGCTTATGCAAGAGACCCAGTACTTC

J: TRBJ1-1
length: 14
size: few
D: -
V: TRBV20-1
CDR3: CSARGPLEQTEAFF
DNA: TGCAGTGCTAGAGGACCGCTTGAACAAACTGAAGCTTTCTTT

J: TRBJ2-6
length: 18
size: -
D: -
V: TRBV5-1
CDR3: CASSPIPSWISGANVLTF
DNA: TGCGCCAGCAGCCCCATACCCAGTTGGATCTCTGGGGCCAACGTCCTGACTTTC

J: TRBJ1-5
length: 14
size: few
D: -
V: TRBV24-1
CDR3: CATSGLTSNQPQHF
DNA: TGTGCCACCAGTGGACTTACAAGCAATCAGCCCCAGCATTTT

J: TRBJ2-3
length: 14
size: -
D: -
V: TRBV7-6
CDR3: CASTLGGLTDTQYF
DNA: TGTGCCAGCACTCTGGGGGGCCTCACAGATACGCAGTATTTT

J: TRBJ1-4
length: 15
size: few
D: -
V: TRBV6-5
CDR3: CASSYRGKIGEKLFF
DNA: TGTGCCAGCAGTTACCGAGGAAAAATTGGTGAAAAACTGTTTTTT

J: TRBJ2-1
length: 12
size: few
D: -
V: TRBV7-2
CDR3: CASSLMVYEQFF
DNA: TGTGCCAGCAGCTTAATGGTCTATGAGCAGTTCTTC

J: TRBJ2-3
length: 18
size: few
D: -
V: TRBV5-1
CDR3: CASSFPETASDLMYTQYF
DNA: TGCGCCAGCAGCTTCCCCGAGACGGCTAGCGACTTAATGTATACGCAGTATTTT